Sequencing of this TCR beta chain was carried out in a study of blood T cell repertoires in COVID-19. Study-level information: Sites in the United States, Italy and Spain provided acute and convalescent COVID-19 samples.

Per the original methods: Estimation of nucleated cell counts relied on the amplification of reference gene primers. Here immunoSEQ multiplex PCR was the method, and the copy in TCRdb shows in-frame clones only, minus some. V and J calls and clone size are given by that table; D and trimming were obtained from the DNA. The table lists under 130,000 clones, roughly four fifths of them singletons. In this sample, this clone turned up a few times. The clonotype comes from a woman aged 65 to 85 with acute or convalescent COVID-19. What was sequenced was peripheral blood.

CDR3 DNA sequence: TGTGCCAGCAGCTTAGCGACAGGGGGCCGCAATGAGCAGTTCTTC. Translating it yields CASSLATGGRNEQFF. This rearrangement joins TRBV5-8 to TRBJ2-1; TRBD1 agrees at 10 bases. CDR3 size: 15 residues. V dropped 2 bases and J dropped 6; count of bases not matched to a gene: 5. Looked up from germline, CDR1 is SGHTS and CDR2 is YDEGEE. The full variable domain, rest sourced from reference TRBV5-8 and TRBJ2-1, is EAGVTQSPTHLIKTRGQQATLRCSPISGHTSVYWYQQALGLGLQFLLWYDEGEERNRGNFPPRFSGRQFPNYSSELNVNALELEDSALYLCASSLATGGRNEQFFGPGTRLTVL.